This entry features one T cell receptor beta chain sequence. No antigen is known for it. There are no base qualities to consult, and no much larger clone falls within one base. In total, roughly 670 healthy bone marrow donors made up the cohort. At the time of sampling, all cohort members were nominally healthy, though unrecorded immune exposures were likely present. The donor was CMV seronegative and belonged to the group of around 350 seronegative cohort members. A peripheral blood sample was provided by each donor, and peripheral blood mononuclear cells were used for TCR beta sequencing. Genomic DNA was extracted from the blood cell samples with the Qiagen DNeasy Blood Extraction Kit. The entry originates in a study of cytomegalovirus exposure and HLA in healthy donors (dated by TCRdb to about 2017). For the study in its entirety: According to an earlier analysis of 587 of the donors, about 179 million T cells yielded 95 million to 140 million unique TCR beta sequences and 276 Gb of sequence data. Roughly 300 gigabases of sequencing data and around 85 million unique TCR sequences made up an early release that covered roughly 670 HLA-typed donors. The genetic ancestry cluster associated with self-reported Caucasian donors included over 80% of the 398 genotyped donors. The study aimed to test whether signatures of past pathogen exposure could be identified by cataloging public T cell receptors. The study profiled the T cell repertoires of more than 500 subjects by immunosequencing and related them to cytomegalovirus serostatus. Besides the first cohort of 666 subjects, a separate validation cohort made up of 120 different subjects was used. High-throughput TCR immunosequencing, statistical association of individual TCRs with disease status, and machine learning were combined to predict cytomegalovirus infection status. In a later analysis, previously published TCR beta repertoires from 600 to 850 donors were re-analyzed and high-resolution HLA genotyping was added so that TCR occurrence patterns could be studied. The later analysis used no new phenotypic data to find candidate immune exposures, relying instead on TCR beta sequences and their occurrence across donors. An earlier analysis of approximately 580 of the donors used high-throughput TCR beta sequencing to judge whether each TCR beta V gene segment behaved as functional or pseudogenic. Donor age, sex, ethnicity and CMV serostatus were collected together with the repertoire data. A later genetic analysis used genome-wide SNP genotypes for about 55% of the 666 donors, treating that subset as a discovery cohort. Every repertoire in the discovery cohort had been generated on one and the same sequencing platform. Both class I and class II loci were covered by HLA typing, at four-digit resolution. Typing coverage varied by locus: 629-630 donors for A, B, C, DRB1 and DQB1; more than 500 for DQA1; around 570 for DPA1; around 450 for DPB1. About 5 DR-DQ haplotypes were handled as single units for association and clustering, since linkage in the cohort was strong. Among approximately 370 genotyped donors of the cohort, an average of approximately 200,000 unique TCR beta nucleotide sequences was sequenced per donor, of which approximately 19% were non-productive.

The CDR3 spans 12 residues, from the cysteine through the phenylalanine. The kept DNA is CDR3 alone, 36 bases in frame from the first base. Trimming takes 5 bases from V and 8 bases from J, and the germline ends sit 9 bases apart. In the germline V gene, CDR1 corresponds to SGHTA and CDR2 to FQGNSA. Libraries were made using the immunoSEQ multiplex PCR assay. The multiplex PCR relied on a mix of 60 forward primers for TCR Vbeta segments and 13 reverse primers for TCR Jbeta segments. A multiplex PCR assay on genomic DNA amplified the CDR3 region of rearranged TCR beta genes. On the Illumina HiSeq System, the amplified TCR beta libraries were sequenced as 87-base-pair reads. In the original analysis: A later analysis counted about 80 million unique TCR beta chains across the 650 to 700 repertoires, and some 11 million of these chains were shared by at least two donors. Raw reads were error-corrected and collapsed into unique sequences with a nearest-neighbor algorithm that merged closely related sequences to remove PCR and sequencing errors. To assign V, D and J gene segments, CDR3 sequences were aligned to IMGT reference sequences. For a sequence to be retained, a match of at least six nucleotides was required to both a V gene segment and a J gene segment. Rearrangements were called productive when the CDR3 lacked stop codons and stayed in frame with V and J; all others were non-productive. CDR3 was defined according to IMGT convention as the region running from the second conserved V-encoded cysteine to the conserved J-encoded phenylalanine. The earlier analysis of around 640 of the donors excluded sequences that lacked an unambiguous match to a single V gene segment. In an earlier analysis of 587 of the donors, a V segment was called functional when productive rearrangements were above 56.7%, and segregating when the standard deviation between donors exceeded 5%. A statistical classification framework was developed to diagnose cytomegalovirus status using the catalog of TCR beta chain sequences. A later analysis assigned V and J genes by comparing TCR nucleotide sequences with IMGT/GENE-DB human TR gene sequences. A later analysis assigned CDR3 sequences and most-parsimonious VDJ recombination scenarios with the TCRdist pipeline. In a later analysis, each TCR beta chain was defined by its CDR3 amino acid sequence together with its V-gene family, and reads without a unique V-gene family were excluded. A later analysis removed 592 highly shared, low-generation-probability nucleotide sequences to deal with suspected cross-contamination and a sequencing artifact. In a later analysis, a clonal expansion index was calculated for each public chain from normalized within-repertoire ranks of inferred template counts. In a later analysis, generation probabilities were computed with a VDJ recombination model fitted to out-of-frame rearrangements, and the resulting probabilities were checked against IGoR. A later analysis scored TCR-TCR, TCR-HLA and TCR-CMV co-occurrence with hypergeometric tests, applying a repertoire-size bias correction to TCR pairs. In a later analysis, false discovery rates were estimated by permuting HLA or CMV assignments 20 times. A later analysis grouped co-occurring TCRs with DBSCAN, adding TCRdist sequence similarity when clustering within HLA-allele-positive subsets. Repertoires with fewer than 30,000 or more than 120,000 public chains, plus five repertoires with anomalous nucleotide sharing, were excluded from co-occurrence clustering. The immuneACCESS repertoire file appears here via TCRdb, limited to in-frame rearrangements. These files lack a portion of the clones; in checked studies, under half of the deficit traces to unresolved V genes, and the cause of the others is not known. The V and J calls and clone size are taken from that table; D and trimming were inferred from the DNA. The sample profile shows 55,000 to 85,000 clones; 55% to 70% of them were found once. Clones ranked in the top ten supply over 2.5% of the sample.

Broader findings and caveats from the paper: A later genetic analysis associated a missense DCLRE1C variant with V-gene and J-gene trimming of TCR beta chains, and an independent cohort replicated the association. The sequencing pipeline was judged likely to have produced a cluster of highly shared sequence variants as a technical artifact. Some IMGT-functional V segments, including TRBV6-2 and TRBV6-3, could not be distinguished by the 87-base-pair reads and were therefore excluded. A further reported finding was that TCR beta sequences accurately predicted the HLA-A and HLA-B alleles for most subjects in the first cohort. At a false discovery rate of 0.05, a later analysis linked under 20,000 TCR beta sequences to specific HLA alleles. A few of the identified cytomegalovirus-associated TCR beta chains were confirmed in vitro to be specific for cytomegalovirus antigens. Most TCR sequences were observed very rarely across donors, whereas some public TCRs were present in many individuals. In the study, about 150 TCR beta chains were listed as associated with cytomegalovirus. In both the original and validation cohorts, the classifier was reported to diagnose cytomegalovirus status with high specificity and sensitivity. Broadly in line with IMGT annotations, most TCR beta V segments showed up in productive rearrangements about 87% or about 30% of the time in an earlier analysis of a few hundred of the donors. According to a later analysis, most CMV-associated TCR beta chains appeared to be HLA-restricted, and the HLA associations seemed to be driven largely by CMV exposure. The authors suggested that the approach could potentially be extended to other disease states and immunological phenotypes. A later analysis reported that several top co-occurrence clusters appeared linked to parvovirus B19, influenza, CMV and Epstein-Barr virus. When HLA alleles, especially DR and DQ, strongly co-occurred, TCR associations were difficult to assign to individual alleles. Correlated functional status among segregating V segments might reflect linkage disequilibrium, but an unknown experimental factor could not be ruled out. According to a later analysis, TCR association rates differed among HLA loci, with DRB1 alleles showing the most associated TCRs and HLA-C alleles showing the fewest. In a later analysis, HLA-associated TCR beta chains showed more clonal expansion and lower generation probabilities than non-associated chains that were equally common. CMV serostatus was the only immune exposure information available for the cohort. This cohort had only TCR beta chains sequenced, and the lack of alpha or paired-chain data limited which features could be detected. According to a later genetic analysis, donors in an Asian-associated ancestry cluster had fewer N-insertions in productive TCRs than the roughly 670-donor mean. Because some donors lacked HLA typing at each locus, the association tests relied only on the typed subset. Because counts were too low, 15 to 20 rarely observed V segments, including chromosome 9 orphons, were excluded from the earlier analysis of fewer than 650 of the donors. The presence/absence analyses assumed that sequencing depth was roughly uniform across donors, and that assumption may not be true.

This receptor chain uses TRBV7-2 and TRBJ1-4; there is no confident call for the D gene. The sequence came from a woman between 45 and 60 years old in good health and CMV-seronegative. Sequenced input: PBMCs. The encoded CDR3 is CASSPGGEKLFF. The nucleotide sequence is TGTGCCAGCAGCCCGGGAGGCGAAAAACTGTTTTTT.